The table lists the clone carrying this T cell receptor (beta chain) with a count of one. These data are taken from a study of blood T cell repertoires in COVID-19. Study-level information: Sources were T cells, B-cell-depleted T cells, or PBMCs; the material itself was cDNA or gDNA.

How the authors handled the data: Amplified reference gene primers provided the basis for estimating nucleated cell counts. Repertoires were generated with immunoSEQ multiplex PCR, while TCRdb's copy carries only in-frame clones and drops some. Clone size and V and J calls were adopted from that table, with D and trimming inferred from the DNA. The sample has 35,000 to 50,000 clones; 70% to 85% are singletons. Sequenced: peripheral blood. This receptor was obtained from a human donor with acute or convalescent COVID-19. The donor label of this sample is uncertain.

The CDR3 bases are TGTGCCTGGAGCCAGGGGGCGCAAGGTTCCTATGGCTACACCTTC. Amino acid sequence: CAWSQGAQGSYGYTF. The chain employs TRBV30 and TRBJ1-2, with 8 bases matching TRBD1. The CDR3 loop spans 15 amino acids. Germline values: CDR1 GTSNPN, CDR2 SVGIG (reference sequence). J was trimmed by 4 bases and V by 3 bases; bases with no gene match: 10.